This T cell receptor (beta chain) originates from a study of blood T cell repertoires in COVID-19. Profiled with immunoSEQ multiplex PCR; TCRdb holds only in-frame clones, not every one. The profile covers 110,000 or so clones, with 65% to 80% appearing a single time and 5.5% to 7% taken by the ten largest. CDR1 is MNHEY and CDR2 is SMNVEV in the germline V gene (reference sequence). The CDR3 extends over 14 amino acids. The V end lost 5 bases, the J end lost 3 bases, and 14 bases lay between the germline ends. The rearrangement uses TRBV27 and TRBJ2-7, with D possibly being TRBD1 (5 bases). Sequenced sample: peripheral blood. The receptor's source is a man between 65 and 85 years old with acute or convalescent COVID-19. The CDR3 nucleotides are TGTGCCAGCAGTCTCAATCCAGGGCTCTACGAGCAGTACTTC. It is translated as CASSLNPGLYEQYF.